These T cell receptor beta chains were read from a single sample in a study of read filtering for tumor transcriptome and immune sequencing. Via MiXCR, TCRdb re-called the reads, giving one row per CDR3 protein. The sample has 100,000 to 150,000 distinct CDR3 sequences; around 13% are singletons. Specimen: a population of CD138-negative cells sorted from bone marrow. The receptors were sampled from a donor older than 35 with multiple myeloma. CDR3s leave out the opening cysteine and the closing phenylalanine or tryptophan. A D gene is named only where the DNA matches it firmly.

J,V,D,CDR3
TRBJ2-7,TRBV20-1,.,SARDGGALDEQY
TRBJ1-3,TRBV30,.,AWRQGGGNTIY
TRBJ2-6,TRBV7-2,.,ASSLALGANVLT
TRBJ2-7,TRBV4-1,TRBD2,ASSQAGTSGREQC
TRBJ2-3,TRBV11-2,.,ASSLETDSTDTQY
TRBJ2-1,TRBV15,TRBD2,ATSLGLAGDEQF
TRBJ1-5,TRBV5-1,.,ASSSGPEGPQH
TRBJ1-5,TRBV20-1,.,SAGSGDQPQH
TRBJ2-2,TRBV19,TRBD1,ASRKTGGSSTGELF
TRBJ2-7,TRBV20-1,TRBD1,SARAWTGFYEQY
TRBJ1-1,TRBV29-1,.,SVEDFGPEGTEAF
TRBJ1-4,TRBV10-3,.,AISEVPYGRLF
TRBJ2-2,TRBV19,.,ASSSPPGRRTGELF
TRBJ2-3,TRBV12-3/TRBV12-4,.,ASSIGLQADTQY
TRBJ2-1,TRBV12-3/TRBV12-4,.,ASSLDSMEQF
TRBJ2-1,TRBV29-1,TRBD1,SAQPGQGAGYNEQF
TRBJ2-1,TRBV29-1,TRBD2,SVVLAGPPSHEQF
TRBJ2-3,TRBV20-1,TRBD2,SATGTSGVRNTQY
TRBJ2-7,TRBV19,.,ASSIAGRGYEQY
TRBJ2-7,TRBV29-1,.,SVAPVGGLGYEQY